This T cell receptor (beta chain) was captured by sequencing in a study of cytomegalovirus exposure and HLA in healthy donors. Across the study: A later analysis reported the 95 to 150 validation repertoires used the same platform as the roughly 700 first-cohort repertoires.

Assay used: immunoSEQ multiplex PCR; TCRdb lists only in-frame clones, some missing. This table holds approximately 150,000 clones, around four fifths found once. Regarding this clone: What it binds is not known. Other nucleotide sequences from this sample produce the same CDR3.

Study results and limitations: The study designated fewer than 200 TCR beta chains cytomegalovirus-associated.

The sequence derives from a man younger than 45 in good health and CMV-seropositive. The sample comprised PBMCs.

CDR3 in amino acids: CSVRGLAGPDTQYF. CDR3 nucleotides: TGCAGCGTCCGGGGACTAGCGGGGCCAGATACGCAGTATTTT. The chain is built from TRBV29-1 and TRBJ2-3; TRBD2 matches at 13 bases. Germline values: CDR1 SQVTM, CDR2 ANQGSEA. After removal of 6 bases from V and 4 bases from J, the junction contained 4 bases not matched to a gene. There are 14 residues in the CDR3.